This T cell receptor beta chain is drawn from a study of blood T cell repertoires in COVID-19. Turning to the study itself: Some COVID-19 samples were acute and others convalescent; all came from the United States, Italy and Spain. PBMCs, B-cell-depleted T cells, or T cells provided the cDNA or gDNA that made up the material.

Methods used by the authors: Amplifying reference gene primers gave estimates of nucleated cell counts. This table comes from immunoSEQ multiplex PCR, and its TCRdb copy is limited to in-frame clones, with some not included. V, J and clone size reflect that table, while D and trimming were determined from the DNA. The data contain tens of thousands of clones, 80% to 90% of them seen just once; the ten biggest clones take up more than 6.5%. Germline V CDR1 and CDR2: SGHTA, FQGNSA. V lost 5 bases, J lost 6 bases, and 14 bases lay in between. The CDR3 length is 14 residues. The V gene is TRBV7-2, the J gene TRBJ2-4; no firm D call. The source is a woman aged 80 or over with active COVID-19. Source material: peripheral blood. CDR3: CASSPQGAGNIQYF. CDR3 DNA sequence: TGTGCCAGCAGCCCTCAAGGTGCAGGAAACATTCAGTACTTC.